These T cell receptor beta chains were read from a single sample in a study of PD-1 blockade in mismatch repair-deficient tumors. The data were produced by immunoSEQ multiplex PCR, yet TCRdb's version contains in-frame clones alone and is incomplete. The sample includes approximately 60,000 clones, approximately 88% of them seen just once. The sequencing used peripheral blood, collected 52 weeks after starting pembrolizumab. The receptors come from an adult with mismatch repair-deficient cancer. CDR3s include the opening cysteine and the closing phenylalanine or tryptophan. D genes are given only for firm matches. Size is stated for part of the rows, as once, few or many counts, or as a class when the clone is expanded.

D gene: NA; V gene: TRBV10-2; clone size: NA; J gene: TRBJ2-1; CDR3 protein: CASSEGVYYNEQFF; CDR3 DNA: TGCGCCAGCAGTGAGGGAGTCTATTACAATGAGCAGTTCTTC
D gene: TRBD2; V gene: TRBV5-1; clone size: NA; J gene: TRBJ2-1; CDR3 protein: CASSLTGLAGLFSSYNEQFF; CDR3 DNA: TGCGCCAGCAGCTTGACCGGACTAGCGGGCTTATTTAGCTCCTACAATGAGCAGTTCTTC
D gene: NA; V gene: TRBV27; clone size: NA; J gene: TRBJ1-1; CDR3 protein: CASSFGGRTEAFF; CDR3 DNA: TGTGCCAGCAGTTTCGGGGGGAGGACTGAAGCTTTCTTT
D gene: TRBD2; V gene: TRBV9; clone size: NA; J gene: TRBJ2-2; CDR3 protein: CASSVSGREDGELFF; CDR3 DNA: TGTGCCAGCAGCGTTAGCGGGAGAGAGGACGGGGAGCTGTTTTTT
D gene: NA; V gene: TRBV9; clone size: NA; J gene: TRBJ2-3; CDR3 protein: CASSASTTQLTDTQYF; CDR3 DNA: TGTGCCAGCAGCGCATCGACCACCCAACTCACAGATACGCAGTATTTT
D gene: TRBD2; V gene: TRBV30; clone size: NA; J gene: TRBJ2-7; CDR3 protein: CAWSDLAGEGYEQYF; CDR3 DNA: TGTGCCTGGAGCGACCTAGCGGGAGAAGGTTACGAGCAGTACTTC
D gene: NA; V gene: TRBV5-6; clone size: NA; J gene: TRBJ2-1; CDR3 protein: CASSFPEGNEQFF; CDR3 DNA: TGTGCCAGCAGCTTCCCAGAGGGGAATGAGCAGTTCTTC
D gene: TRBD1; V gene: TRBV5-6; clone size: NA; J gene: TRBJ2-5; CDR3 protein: CASSSGTGWGTQYF; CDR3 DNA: TGTGCCAGCAGCTCAGGGACAGGATGGGGGACCCAGTACTTC
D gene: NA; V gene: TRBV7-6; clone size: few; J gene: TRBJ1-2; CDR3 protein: CASSLAPFNGYTF; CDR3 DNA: TGTGCCAGCAGCTTAGCACCGTTCAATGGCTACACCTTC
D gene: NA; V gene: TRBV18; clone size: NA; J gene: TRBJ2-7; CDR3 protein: CASSPPAGSEQYF; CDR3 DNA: TGTGCCAGCTCACCACCGGCAGGGAGCGAGCAGTACTTC
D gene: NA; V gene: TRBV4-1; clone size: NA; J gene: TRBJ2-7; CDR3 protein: CASSHRGSDYEQYF; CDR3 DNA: TGCGCCAGCAGCCACCGCGGGTCGGACTACGAGCAGTACTTC
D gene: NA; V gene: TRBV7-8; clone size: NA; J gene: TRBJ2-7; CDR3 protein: CASSLGSGEYEQYF; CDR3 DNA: TGTGCCAGCAGCTTAGGATCGGGAGAGTACGAGCAGTACTTC
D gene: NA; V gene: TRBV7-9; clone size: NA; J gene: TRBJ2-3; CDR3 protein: CVGGVGADTQYF; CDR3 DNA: TGCGTCGGGGGAGTTGGCGCAGATACGCAGTATTTT
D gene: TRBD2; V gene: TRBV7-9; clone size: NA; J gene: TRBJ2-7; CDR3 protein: CASSSSGGVGGRARYEQYF; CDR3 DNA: TGTGCCAGCAGCTCCAGCGGGGGGGTTGGCGGGAGGGCCAGATACGAGCAGTACTTC
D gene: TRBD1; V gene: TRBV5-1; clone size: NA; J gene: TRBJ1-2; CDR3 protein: CASSLAGTGAGYTF; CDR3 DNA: TGCGCCAGCAGCTTGGCTGGGACAGGGGCTGGCTACACCTTC
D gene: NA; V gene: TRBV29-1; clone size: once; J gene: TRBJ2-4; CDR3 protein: CSVEEGLNIQYF; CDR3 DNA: TGCAGCGTTGAAGAGGGTCTAAACATTCAGTACTTC
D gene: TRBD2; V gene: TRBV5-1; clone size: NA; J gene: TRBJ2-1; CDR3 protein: CASSRTSGSTNEQFF; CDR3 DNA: TGCGCCAGCAGCAGGACTAGCGGGAGTACCAATGAGCAGTTCTTC
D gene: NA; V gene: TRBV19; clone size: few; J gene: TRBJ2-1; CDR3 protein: CASSIPPGREQFF; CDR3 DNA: TGTGCCAGTAGTATCCCCCCCGGGCGGGAGCAGTTCTTC
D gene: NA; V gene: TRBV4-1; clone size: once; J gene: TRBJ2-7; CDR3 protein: CASSQAAGTYEQYF; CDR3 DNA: TGCGCCAGCAGCCAAGCGGCAGGGACCTACGAGCAGTACTTC
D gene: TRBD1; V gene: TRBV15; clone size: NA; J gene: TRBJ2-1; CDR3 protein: CATTRDRGLNEQFF; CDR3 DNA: TGTGCCACCACCCGGGACAGGGGGCTCAATGAGCAGTTCTTC
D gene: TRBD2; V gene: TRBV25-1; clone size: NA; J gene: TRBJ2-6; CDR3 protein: CASRELAPLPSGANVLTF; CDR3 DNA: TGTGCCAGCAGAGAACTAGCGCCTCTACCCTCTGGGGCCAACGTCCTGACTTTC
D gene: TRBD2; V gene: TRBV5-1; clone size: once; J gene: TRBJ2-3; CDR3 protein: CASSLEGASGRASDTQYF; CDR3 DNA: TGCGCCAGCAGCTTGGAAGGGGCTAGCGGGAGGGCCTCAGATACGCAGTATTTT
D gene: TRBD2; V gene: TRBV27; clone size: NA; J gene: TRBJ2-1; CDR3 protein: CASSTGTSGYNEQFF; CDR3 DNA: TGTGCCAGCAGCACCGGGACTAGCGGGTACAATGAGCAGTTCTTC
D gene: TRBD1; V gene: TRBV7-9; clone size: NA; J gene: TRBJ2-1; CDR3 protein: CASSLDWDRGYNEQFF; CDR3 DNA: TGTGCCAGCAGCTTAGACTGGGACAGGGGCTACAATGAGCAGTTCTTC
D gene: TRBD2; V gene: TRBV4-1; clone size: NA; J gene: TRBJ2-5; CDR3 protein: CASSQEWGVAGAAETQYF; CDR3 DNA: TGCGCCAGCAGCCAAGAATGGGGGGTCGCGGGAGCTGCGGAGACCCAGTACTTC
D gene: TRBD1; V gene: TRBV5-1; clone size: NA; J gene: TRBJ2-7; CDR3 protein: CASSWESTGGRIGEQYF; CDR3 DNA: TGCGCCAGCAGCTGGGAGTCCACAGGGGGCCGAATTGGGGAGCAGTACTTC